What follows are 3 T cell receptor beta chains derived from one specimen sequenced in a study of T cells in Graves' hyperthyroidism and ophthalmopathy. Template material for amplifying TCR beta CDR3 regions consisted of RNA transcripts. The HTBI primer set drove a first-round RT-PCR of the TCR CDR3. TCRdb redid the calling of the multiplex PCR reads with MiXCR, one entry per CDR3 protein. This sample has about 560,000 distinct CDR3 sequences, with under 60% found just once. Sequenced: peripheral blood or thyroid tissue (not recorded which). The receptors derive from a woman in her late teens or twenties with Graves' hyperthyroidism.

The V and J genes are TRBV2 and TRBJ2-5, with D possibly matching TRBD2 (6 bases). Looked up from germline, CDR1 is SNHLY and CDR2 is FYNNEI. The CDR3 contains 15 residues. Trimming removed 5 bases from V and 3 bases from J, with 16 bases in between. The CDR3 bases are TGTGCCAGCAGTAGATCTGGACTACCGGAAGAGACCCAGTACTTC. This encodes CASSRSGLPEETQYF.

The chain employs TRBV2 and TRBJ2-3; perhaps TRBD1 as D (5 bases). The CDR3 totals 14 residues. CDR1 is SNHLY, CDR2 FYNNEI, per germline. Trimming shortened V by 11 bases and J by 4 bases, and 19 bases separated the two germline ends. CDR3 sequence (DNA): TGTGCCCCCAGCAGTGATGGGGCGTCAGATACGCAGTATTTT. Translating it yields CAPSSDGASDTQYF.

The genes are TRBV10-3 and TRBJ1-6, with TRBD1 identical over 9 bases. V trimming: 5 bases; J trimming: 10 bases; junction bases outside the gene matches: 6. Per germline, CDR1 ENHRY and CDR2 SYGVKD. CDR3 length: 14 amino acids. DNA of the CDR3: TGTGCCATCAGTCCGGGACAGGGCCGGTCACCCCTCCACTTT. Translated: CAISPGQGRSPLHF.